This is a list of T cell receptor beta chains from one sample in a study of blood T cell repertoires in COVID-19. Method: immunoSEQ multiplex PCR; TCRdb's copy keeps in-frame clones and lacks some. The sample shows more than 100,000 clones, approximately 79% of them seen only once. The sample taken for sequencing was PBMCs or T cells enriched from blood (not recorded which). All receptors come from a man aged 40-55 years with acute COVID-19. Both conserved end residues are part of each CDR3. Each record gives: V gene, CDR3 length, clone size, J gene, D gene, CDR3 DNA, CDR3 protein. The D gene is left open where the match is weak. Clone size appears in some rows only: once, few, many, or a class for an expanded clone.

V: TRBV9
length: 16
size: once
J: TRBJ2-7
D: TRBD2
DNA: TGTGCCAGCAGCGCTGGGGGGGGGACTGGGTACTACGAGCAGTACTTC
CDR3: CASSAGGGTGYYEQYF

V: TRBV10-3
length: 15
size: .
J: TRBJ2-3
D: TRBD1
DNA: TGTGCCATCAGTGACACAGGGGGAACGGGAGATACGCAGTATTTT
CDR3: CAISDTGGTGDTQYF

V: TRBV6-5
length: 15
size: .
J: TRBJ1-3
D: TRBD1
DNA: TGTGCCAGCAGGGGCGGACAGGGTAAATGGAACACCATATATTTT
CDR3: CASRGGQGKWNTIYF

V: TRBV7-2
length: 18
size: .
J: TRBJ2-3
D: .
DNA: TGTGCCAGCAGCTTTAGGGCCCAACTAGAAACTAGCACAGATACGCAGTATTTT
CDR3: CASSFRAQLETSTDTQYF

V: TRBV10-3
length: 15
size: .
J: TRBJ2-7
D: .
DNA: TGTGCCATCAGTGAGTCGGCCCCTGACTCCTACGAGCAGTACTTC
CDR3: CAISESAPDSYEQYF

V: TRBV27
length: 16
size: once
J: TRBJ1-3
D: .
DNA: TGTGCCAGCAGTTTATCGAGGGAAAGCTCTGGAAACACCATATATTTT
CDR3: CASSLSRESSGNTIYF

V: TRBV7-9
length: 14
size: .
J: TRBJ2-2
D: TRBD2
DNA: TGTGCCAGCAGCCGTAGCGGGAGTGGCGGGGAGCTGTTTTTT
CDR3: CASSRSGSGGELFF

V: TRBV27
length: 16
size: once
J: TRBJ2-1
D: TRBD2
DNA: TGTGCCAGCAGTTTCGGAGGGACTAGCGGTGACAATGAGCAGTTCTTC
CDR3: CASSFGGTSGDNEQFF

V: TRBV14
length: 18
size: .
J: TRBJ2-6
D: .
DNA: TGTGCCAGCAGCCGCTTGACAGGTACTCTCGAAGGGGCCAACGTCCTGACTTTC
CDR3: CASSRLTGTLEGANVLTF

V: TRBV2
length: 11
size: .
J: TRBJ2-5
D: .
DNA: TGTGCCAGTCGACAGTCAGAGACCCAGTACTTC
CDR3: CASRQSETQYF

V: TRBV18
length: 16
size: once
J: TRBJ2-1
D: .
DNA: TGTGCCAGCTCACCAGGCGGCCTCGGCCCCTACAATGAGCAGTTCTTC
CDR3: CASSPGGLGPYNEQFF

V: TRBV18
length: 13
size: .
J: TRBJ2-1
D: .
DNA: TGTGCCAGCTCACTTATTCAGGACAATGAGCAGTTCTTC
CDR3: CASSLIQDNEQFF

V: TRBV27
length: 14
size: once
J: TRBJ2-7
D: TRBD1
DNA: TGTGCCAGCAGTTTACAGGGGGTGGGATACGAGCAGTACTTC
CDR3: CASSLQGVGYEQYF

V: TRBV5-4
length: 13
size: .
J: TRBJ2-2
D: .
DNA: TGTGCCAGCAAAGGACAGAACACCGGGGAGCTGTTTTTT
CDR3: CASKGQNTGELFF

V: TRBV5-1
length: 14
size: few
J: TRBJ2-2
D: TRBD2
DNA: TGCGCCAGCAGGGGAGGGTCAGCCACCGGGGAGCTGTTTTTT
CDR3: CASRGGSATGELFF

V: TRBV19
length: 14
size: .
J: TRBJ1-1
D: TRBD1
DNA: TGTGCCAGTAGTATAGAGGGACAGCACGGGGAAGCTTTCTTT
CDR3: CASSIEGQHGEAFF

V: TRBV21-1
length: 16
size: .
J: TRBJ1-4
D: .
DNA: TGTGCCAGCTCCTGCGGGAAGGGGTACCCTAATGAAAAACTGTTTTTT
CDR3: CASSCGKGYPNEKLFF

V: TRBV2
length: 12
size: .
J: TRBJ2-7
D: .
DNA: TGTGCCAGTTCCGGGACTTCCTACGAGCAGTACTTC
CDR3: CASSGTSYEQYF

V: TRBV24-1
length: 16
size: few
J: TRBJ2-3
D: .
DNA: TGTGCCACGTTGGACCCTACCGGAGGGAGCACAGATACGCAGTATTTT
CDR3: CATLDPTGGSTDTQYF

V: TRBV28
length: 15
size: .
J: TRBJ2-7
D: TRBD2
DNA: TGTGCCAGCAGTTTACTGGCTAGCGGGAGCTACGAGCAGTACTTC
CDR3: CASSLLASGSYEQYF

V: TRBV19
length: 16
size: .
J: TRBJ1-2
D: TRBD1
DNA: TGTGCCAGTAGTATAGACGCAGGGGGGTCGAACTATGGCTACACCTTC
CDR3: CASSIDAGGSNYGYTF

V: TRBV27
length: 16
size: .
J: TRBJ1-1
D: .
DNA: TGTGCCAGCAGCTCTTCGGGGGGGCACATGAACACTGAAGCTTTCTTT
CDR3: CASSSSGGHMNTEAFF

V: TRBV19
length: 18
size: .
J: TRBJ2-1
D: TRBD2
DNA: TGTGCCAGTAGTAAGGGGACTAGCGCAACGAGCTCCTACAATGAGCAGTTCTTC
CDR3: CASSKGTSATSSYNEQFF

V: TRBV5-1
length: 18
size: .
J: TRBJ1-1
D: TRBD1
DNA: TGCGCCAGCAGCCCTAGGACAGGGACCGCTACCTCGAACACTGAAGCTTTCTTT
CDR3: CASSPRTGTATSNTEAFF

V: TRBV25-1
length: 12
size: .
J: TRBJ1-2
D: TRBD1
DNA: TGTGCCAGCCTGACAGGGAACTATGGCTACACCTTC
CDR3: CASLTGNYGYTF

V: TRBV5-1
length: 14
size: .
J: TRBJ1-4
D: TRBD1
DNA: TGCGCCAGCAGCCACGGACAGGGGGCTGAAAAACTGTTTTTT
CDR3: CASSHGQGAEKLFF

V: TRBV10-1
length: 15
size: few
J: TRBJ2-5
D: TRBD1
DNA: TGCGCCAGCAGTGAGTTACAGGGGATCCAGGAGACCCAGTACTTC
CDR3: CASSELQGIQETQYF

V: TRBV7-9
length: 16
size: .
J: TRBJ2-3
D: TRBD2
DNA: TGTGCCAGCAGCTTAGGACTAGCGGGGGGCACAGATACGCAGTATTTT
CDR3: CASSLGLAGGTDTQYF

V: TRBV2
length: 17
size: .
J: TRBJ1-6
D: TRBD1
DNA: TGTGCCAGCAGTGGCTTGACGACGGACAGGGGGCGGTCACCCCTCCACTTT
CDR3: CASSGLTTDRGRSPLHF

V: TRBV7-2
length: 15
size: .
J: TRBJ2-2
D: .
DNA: TGTGCCAGCAGCAGGGCGGGTTCGAACACCGGGGAGCTGTTTTTT
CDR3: CASSRAGSNTGELFF

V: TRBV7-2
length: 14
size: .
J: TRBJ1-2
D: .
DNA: TGTGCCAGCAGCTTAGTTGGGGGGAACTATGGCTACACCTTC
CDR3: CASSLVGGNYGYTF

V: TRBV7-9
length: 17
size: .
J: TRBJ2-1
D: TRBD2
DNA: TGTGCCAGCAGCTTAGAGGCTAGCGGTATCTCCTACAATGAGCAGTTCTTC
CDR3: CASSLEASGISYNEQFF

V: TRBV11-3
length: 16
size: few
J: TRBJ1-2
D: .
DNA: TGTGCCAGCAGCTCCACGGTGGGAGGGGAAAGCTATGGCTACACCTTC
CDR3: CASSSTVGGESYGYTF

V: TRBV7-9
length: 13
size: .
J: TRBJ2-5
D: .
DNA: TGTGCCAGCAGCTCCCTAGGGGCCGAGACCCAGTACTTC
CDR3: CASSSLGAETQYF

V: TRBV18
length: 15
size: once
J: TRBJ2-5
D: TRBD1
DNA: TGTGCCAGCTCGCCGGACAGGGTGGGACAAGAGACCCAGTACTTC
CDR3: CASSPDRVGQETQYF

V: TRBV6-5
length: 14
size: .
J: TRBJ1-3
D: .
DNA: TGTGCCAGCAGCCCACGCTACTCTGGAAACACCATATATTTT
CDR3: CASSPRYSGNTIYF

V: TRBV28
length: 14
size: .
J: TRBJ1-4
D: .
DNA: TGTGCCTCCTCGGGGGACGCAACTAATGAAAAACTGTTTTTT
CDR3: CASSGDATNEKLFF

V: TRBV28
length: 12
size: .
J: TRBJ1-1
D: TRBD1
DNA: TGTGCCAGCAGTTTAAAAACAGGGGGAGCTTTCTTT
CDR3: CASSLKTGGAFF

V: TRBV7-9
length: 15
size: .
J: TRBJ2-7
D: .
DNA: TGTGCCAGCAGCTTTCTCACGGGGGACCCTTCCGAGCAGTACTTC
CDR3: CASSFLTGDPSEQYF

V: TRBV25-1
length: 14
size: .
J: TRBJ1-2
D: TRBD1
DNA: TGTGCCAGCAGTAGGCAGGGGGCTAACTATGGCTACACCTTC
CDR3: CASSRQGANYGYTF

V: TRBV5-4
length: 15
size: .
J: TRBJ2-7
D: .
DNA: TGTGCCAGCAGCTTGGACTCGGCAGGGGCGAGGGAGCAGTACTTC
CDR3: CASSLDSAGAREQYF

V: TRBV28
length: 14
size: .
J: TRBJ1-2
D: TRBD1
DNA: TGTGCCAGCAGTCACCCCGCACAGGGGGTAGGCTACACCTTC
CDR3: CASSHPAQGVGYTF

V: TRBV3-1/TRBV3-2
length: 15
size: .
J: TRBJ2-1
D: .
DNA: TGTGCCAGCAGCCACACCCAGGTTCTTAACAATGAGCAGTTCTTC
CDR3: CASSHTQVLNNEQFF

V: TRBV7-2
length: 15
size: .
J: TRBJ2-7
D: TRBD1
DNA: TGTGCCAGCAGCTTTAATCCGGGACAGGGAGGCGAGCAGTACTTC
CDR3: CASSFNPGQGGEQYF

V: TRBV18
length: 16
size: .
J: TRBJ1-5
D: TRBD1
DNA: TGTGCCAGCTCACATGGGACAGCTCATAGCAATCAGCCCCAGCATTTT
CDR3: CASSHGTAHSNQPQHF

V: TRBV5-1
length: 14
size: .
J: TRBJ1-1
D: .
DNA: TGCGCCAGCAGCTTGACTGGGGGGGACACTGAAGCTTTCTTT
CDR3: CASSLTGGDTEAFF

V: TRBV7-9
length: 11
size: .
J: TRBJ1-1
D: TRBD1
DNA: TGTGCCAGCAGCTCCGACAGGGTAACTTTCTTT
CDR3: CASSSDRVTFF